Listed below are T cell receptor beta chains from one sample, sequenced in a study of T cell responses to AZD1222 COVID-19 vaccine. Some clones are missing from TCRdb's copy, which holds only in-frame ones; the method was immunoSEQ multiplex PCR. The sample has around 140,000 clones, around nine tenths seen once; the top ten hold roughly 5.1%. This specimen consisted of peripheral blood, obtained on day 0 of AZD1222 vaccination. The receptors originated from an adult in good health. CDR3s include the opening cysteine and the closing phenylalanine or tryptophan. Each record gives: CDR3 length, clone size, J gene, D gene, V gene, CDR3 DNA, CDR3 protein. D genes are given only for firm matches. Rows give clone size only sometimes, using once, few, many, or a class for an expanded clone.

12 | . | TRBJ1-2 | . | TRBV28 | TGTGCCAGCAGCTTCGGGGCGGATGGCTACACCTTC | CASSFGADGYTF
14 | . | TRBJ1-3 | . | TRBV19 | TGTGCCAGTTGTGACAATCGCTCTGGAAACACCATATATTTT | CASCDNRSGNTIYF
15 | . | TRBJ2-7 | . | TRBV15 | TGTGCCACCAGCAGAGAAGGTGGCAGCTCCTACGAGCAGTACTTC | CATSREGGSSYEQYF
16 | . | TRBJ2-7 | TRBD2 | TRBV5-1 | TGCGCCAGCAGCATCGACGGCGGGGGGGCCTCCTACGAGCAGTACTTC | CASSIDGGGASYEQYF
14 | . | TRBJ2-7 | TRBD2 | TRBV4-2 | TGTGCCAGCAGCCGGACTAGCGGGAGCGACGAGCAGTACTTC | CASSRTSGSDEQYF
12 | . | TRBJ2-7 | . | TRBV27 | TGTGCCAGCAGTTTGAATGGTTACGAGCAGTACTTC | CASSLNGYEQYF
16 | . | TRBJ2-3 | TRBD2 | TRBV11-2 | TGTGCCAGCGGCTATCCGGGACTAGCGGGACCAGATACGCAGTATTTT | CASGYPGLAGPDTQYF
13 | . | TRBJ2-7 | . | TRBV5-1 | TGCGCCAGCAGCATACCGGGGAGGCTCGAGCAGTACTTC | CASSIPGRLEQYF
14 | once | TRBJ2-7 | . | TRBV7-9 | TGTGCCAGCAGCTTAGTAGGACAAACCTACGAGCAGTACTTC | CASSLVGQTYEQYF
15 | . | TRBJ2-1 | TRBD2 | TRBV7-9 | TGTGCCAGCAGCATCCTAGCGGGGGTGGAGTATGAGCAGTTCTTC | CASSILAGVEYEQFF
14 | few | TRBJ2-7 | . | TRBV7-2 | TGTGCCAGCAGCGAGACAGGCCGTGGGAAGGAGCAGTACTTC | CASSETGRGKEQYF
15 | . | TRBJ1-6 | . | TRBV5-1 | TGCGCCAGCAGCTTGGAAAATGCTGAAAGTTCACCCCTCCACTTT | CASSLENAESSPLHF
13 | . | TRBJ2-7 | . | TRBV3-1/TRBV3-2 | TGTGCCAGCAGTAACAGGGAAATGGGGGAGCAGTACTTC | CASSNREMGEQYF
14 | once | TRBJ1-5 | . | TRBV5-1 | TGCGCCAGCGCTACCGGGACTGGCAATCAGCCCCAGCATTTT | CASATGTGNQPQHF
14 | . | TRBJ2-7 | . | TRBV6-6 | TGTGCCAGCAGTTTCGCAGGGGGGAAATACGAGCAGTACTTC | CASSFAGGKYEQYF
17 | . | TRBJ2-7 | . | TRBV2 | TGTGCCAGCACGAGGATCGAGGGAGGCCCCCGCTCCTACGAGCAGTACTTC | CASTRIEGGPRSYEQYF
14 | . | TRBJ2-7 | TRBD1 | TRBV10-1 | TGCGCCAGCAGTCTAGAGGGACAGGGGTACGTGCAGTACTTC | CASSLEGQGYVQYF
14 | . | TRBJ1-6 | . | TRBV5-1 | TGCGCCAGCAGCTCTGACAGGTTTCGATCACCCCTCCACTTT | CASSSDRFRSPLHF
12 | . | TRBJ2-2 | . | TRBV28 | TGTGCCAGCAGTTCCCACACCGGGGAGCTGTTTTTT | CASSSHTGELFF
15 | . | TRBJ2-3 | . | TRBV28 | TGTGCCAGCACCCTGGGAGGGGGCCCGATAGATACGCAGTATTTT | CASTLGGGPIDTQYF
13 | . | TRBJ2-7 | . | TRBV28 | TGTGCCAGCAGCAAGACTAGTACCTACGAGCAGTACTTC | CASSKTSTYEQYF
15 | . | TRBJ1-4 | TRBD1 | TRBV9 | TGTGCCAGCAGCGTAGCAGGGACAGGTAATGAAAAACTGTTTTTT | CASSVAGTGNEKLFF
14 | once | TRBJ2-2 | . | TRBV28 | TGTGCCAGCAACGGGCAGGGCGGCACCGGGGAGCTGTTTTTT | CASNGQGGTGELFF
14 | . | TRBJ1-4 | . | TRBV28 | TGTGCCAGCAGCCCCCACGGGGGTACTGAAAAACTGTTTTTT | CASSPHGGTEKLFF
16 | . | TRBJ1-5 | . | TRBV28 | TGTGCCAGCAGTTTTGGGTCAGGCCCCAGCAATCAGCCCCAGCATTTT | CASSFGSGPSNQPQHF
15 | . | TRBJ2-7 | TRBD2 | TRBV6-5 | TGTGCCAGCAGAGGGAAAACTAGCGGGATTGGAGAGCAGTACTTC | CASRGKTSGIGEQYF
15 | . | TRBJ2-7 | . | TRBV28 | TGTGCCAGCAGTTCGCCCGCGACTAGTGGTACGGAGCAGTACTTC | CASSSPATSGTEQYF
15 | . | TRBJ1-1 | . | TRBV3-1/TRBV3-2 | TGTGCCAGCAGCCAAAGCGGGGGCATGAACACTGAAGCTTTCTTT | CASSQSGGMNTEAFF
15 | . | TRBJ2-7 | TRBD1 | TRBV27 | TGTGCCAGCAGCCCCAGGACAGGGAGCTCCTACGAGCAGTACTTC | CASSPRTGSSYEQYF
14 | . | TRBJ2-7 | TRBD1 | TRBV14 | TGTGCCAGCAGCCACTGGGACAGGGGGTACGAGCAGTACTTC | CASSHWDRGYEQYF
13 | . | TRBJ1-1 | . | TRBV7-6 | TGTGCCAGCAGCTTAGGGAGTGGCACTGAAGCTTTCTTT | CASSLGSGTEAFF
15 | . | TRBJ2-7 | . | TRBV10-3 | TGTGCCATCAGTGATCCGGGTCAAAGCGACTACGAGCAGTACTTC | CAISDPGQSDYEQYF
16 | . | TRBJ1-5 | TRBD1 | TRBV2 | TGTGCCAGCAGTCAATCCGGGACAGGCCTCAATCAGCCCCAGCATTTT | CASSQSGTGLNQPQHF
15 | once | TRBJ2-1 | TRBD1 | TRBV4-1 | TGCGCCAGCAGCCAGCCGGGACAGGGGGACAATGAGCAGTTCTTC | CASSQPGQGDNEQFF
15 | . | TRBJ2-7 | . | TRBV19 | TGTGCCAGTAGTATTGGTTTGGGGGGCGAATACGAGCAGTACTTC | CASSIGLGGEYEQYF
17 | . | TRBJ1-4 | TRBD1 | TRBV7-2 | TGTGCCAGCAGCTTAGAATTGTGGACAGGGGATCGTGAAAAACTGTTTTTT | CASSLELWTGDREKLFF
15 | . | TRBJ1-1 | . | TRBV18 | TGTGCCAGCTCACCAATGGGGGGAAAGAACACTGAAGCTTTCTTT | CASSPMGGKNTEAFF
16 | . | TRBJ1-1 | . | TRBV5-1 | TGCGCCAGCAGCTTGGCCCCGGGGCGGGGGGACACTGAAGCTTTCTTT | CASSLAPGRGDTEAFF
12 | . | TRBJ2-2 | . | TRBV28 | TGTGCCGCACGAGAAAGCACCGGGGAGCTGTTTTTT | CAARESTGELFF
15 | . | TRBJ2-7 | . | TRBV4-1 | TGCGCCAGCAGCCAAGGGGCAGGGGGGTACTACGAGCAGTACTTC | CASSQGAGGYYEQYF
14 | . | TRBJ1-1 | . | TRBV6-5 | TGTGCCAGCAGCTACGGAGAAATGAACACTGAAGCTTTCTTT | CASSYGEMNTEAFF
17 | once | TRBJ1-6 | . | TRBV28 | TGTGCCAGCAGTTCACCTACTATCGGACAATACGGGGGGACCCTCCACTTT | CASSSPTIGQYGGTLHF
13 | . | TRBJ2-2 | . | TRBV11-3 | TGTGCCAGCAGCACCGGGGGCACCGGGGAGCTGTTTTTT | CASSTGGTGELFF